Sequencing of this T cell receptor beta chain was carried out in a study of cytomegalovirus exposure and HLA in healthy donors. This CDR3 has 14 amino acids. The V gene's germline CDR1 is SNHLY and CDR2 FYNNEI. Of note for this clone: What it binds is not known.

Use of 60 Vbeta and 13 Jbeta primers characterized the PCR. Sequencing was performed with immunoSEQ multiplex PCR; in TCRdb, only in-frame clones are kept and a portion is missing. This sample has 55,000 or so clones, with roughly 79% found just once. General study findings and limits: In a later analysis, the majority of CMV-associated beta chains seemingly showed HLA restriction. It was confirmed in vitro that a few of the CMV-associated chains were specific for CMV antigens. The authors later found TCR association rates varying by HLA locus, with DRB1 most and HLA-C fewest. An analysis done earlier found most TCR beta V segments productive about 90% or about 30% of the time.

Source material: PBMCs. This clonotype was obtained from a man in his forties or fifties in good health and CMV-seronegative. The rearrangement uses TRBV2 and TRBJ2-2, with D possibly being TRBD1 (6 bases). DNA of the CDR3: TGTGCTACCACAGGGAGAGGGAACACCGGGGAGCTGTTTTTT. Translation: CATTGRGNTGELFF.